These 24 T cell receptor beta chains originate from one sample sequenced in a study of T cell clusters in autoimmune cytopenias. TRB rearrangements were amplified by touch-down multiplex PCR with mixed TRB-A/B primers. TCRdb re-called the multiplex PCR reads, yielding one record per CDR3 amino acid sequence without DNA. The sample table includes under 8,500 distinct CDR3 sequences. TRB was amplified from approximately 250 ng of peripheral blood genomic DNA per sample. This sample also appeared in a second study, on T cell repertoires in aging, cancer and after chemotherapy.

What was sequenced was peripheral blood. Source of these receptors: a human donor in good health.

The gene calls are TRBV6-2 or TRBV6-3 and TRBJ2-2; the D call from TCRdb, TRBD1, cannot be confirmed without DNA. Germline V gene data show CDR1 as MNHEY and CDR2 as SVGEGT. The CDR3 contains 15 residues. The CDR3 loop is CASSYGGTNTGELFF.

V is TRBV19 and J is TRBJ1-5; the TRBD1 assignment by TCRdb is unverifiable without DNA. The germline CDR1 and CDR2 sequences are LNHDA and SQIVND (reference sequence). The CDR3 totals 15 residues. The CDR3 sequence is CASSRTGTGGQPQHF. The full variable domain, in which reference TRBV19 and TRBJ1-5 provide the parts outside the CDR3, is DGGITQSPKYLFRKEGQNVTLSCEQNLNHDAMYWYRQDPGQGLRLIYYSQIVNDFQKGDIAEGYSVSREKKESFPLTVTSAQKNPTAFYLCASSRTGTGGQPQHFGDGTRLSIL.

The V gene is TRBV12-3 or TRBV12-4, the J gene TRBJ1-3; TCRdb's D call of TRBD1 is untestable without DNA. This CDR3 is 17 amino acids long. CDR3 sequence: CASSGRRDRTSGNTIYF.

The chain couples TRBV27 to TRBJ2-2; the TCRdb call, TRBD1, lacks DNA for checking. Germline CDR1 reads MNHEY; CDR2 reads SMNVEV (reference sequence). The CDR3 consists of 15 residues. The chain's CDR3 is CASSFIARGSGELFF.

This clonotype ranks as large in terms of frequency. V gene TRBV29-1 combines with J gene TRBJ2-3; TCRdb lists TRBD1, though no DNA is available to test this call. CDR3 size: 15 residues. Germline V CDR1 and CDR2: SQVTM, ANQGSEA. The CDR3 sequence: CSVAHTGDPTDTQYF.

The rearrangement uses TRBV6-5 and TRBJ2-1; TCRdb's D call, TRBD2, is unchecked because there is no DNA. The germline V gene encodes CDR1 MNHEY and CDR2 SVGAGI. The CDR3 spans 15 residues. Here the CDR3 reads CASSPRLAGANEQFF.

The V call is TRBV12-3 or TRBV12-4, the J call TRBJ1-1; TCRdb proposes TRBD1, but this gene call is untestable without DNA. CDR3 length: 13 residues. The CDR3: CASSFTGGREAFF.

The CDR3 spells CASSLAENNEQFF. J is TRBJ2-1 and V is TRBV7-2. Per the germline V gene, CDR1 is SGHTA and CDR2 is FQGNSA. The CDR3 loop spans 13 amino acids.

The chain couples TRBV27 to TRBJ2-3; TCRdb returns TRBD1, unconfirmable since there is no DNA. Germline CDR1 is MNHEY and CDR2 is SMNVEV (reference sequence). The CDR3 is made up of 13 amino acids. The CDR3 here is CASEGTASDTQYF.

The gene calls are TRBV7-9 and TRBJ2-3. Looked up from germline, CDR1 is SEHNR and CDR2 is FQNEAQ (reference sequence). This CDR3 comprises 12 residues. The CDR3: CASSRMEDTQYF.

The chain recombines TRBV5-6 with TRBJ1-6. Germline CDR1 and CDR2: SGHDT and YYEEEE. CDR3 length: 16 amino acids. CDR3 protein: CASSLSSWFGDSPLHF.

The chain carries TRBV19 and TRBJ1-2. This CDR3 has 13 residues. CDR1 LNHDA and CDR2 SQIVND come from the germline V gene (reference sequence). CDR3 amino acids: CASTLTVSYGYTF.

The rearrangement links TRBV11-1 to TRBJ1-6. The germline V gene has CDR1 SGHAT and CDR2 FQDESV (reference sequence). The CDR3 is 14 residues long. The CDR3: CASSSGGEGSPLHF. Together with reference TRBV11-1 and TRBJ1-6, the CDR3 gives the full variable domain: EAEVAQSPRYKITEKSQAVAFWCDPISGHATLYWYRQILGQGPELLVQFQDESVVDDSQLPKDRFSAERLKGVDSTLKIQPAELGDSAMYLCASSSGGEGSPLHFGNGTRLTVT.

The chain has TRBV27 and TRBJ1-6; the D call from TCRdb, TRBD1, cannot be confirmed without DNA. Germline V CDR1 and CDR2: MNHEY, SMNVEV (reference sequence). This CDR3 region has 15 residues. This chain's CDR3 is CASSLRGRAGSPLHF.

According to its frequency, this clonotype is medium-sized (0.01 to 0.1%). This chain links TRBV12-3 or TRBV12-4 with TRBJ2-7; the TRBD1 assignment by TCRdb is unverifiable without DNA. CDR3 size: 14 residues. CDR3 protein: CASSLGMSGDEQYF.

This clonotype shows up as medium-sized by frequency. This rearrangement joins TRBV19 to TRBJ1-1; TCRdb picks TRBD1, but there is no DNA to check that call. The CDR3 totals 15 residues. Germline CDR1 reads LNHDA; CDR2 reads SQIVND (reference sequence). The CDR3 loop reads CASTPRGSSNTEAFF.

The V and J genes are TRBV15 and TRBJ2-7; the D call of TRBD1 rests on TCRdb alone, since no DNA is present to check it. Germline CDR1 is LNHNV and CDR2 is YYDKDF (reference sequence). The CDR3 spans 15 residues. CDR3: CATSSDREISYEQYF.

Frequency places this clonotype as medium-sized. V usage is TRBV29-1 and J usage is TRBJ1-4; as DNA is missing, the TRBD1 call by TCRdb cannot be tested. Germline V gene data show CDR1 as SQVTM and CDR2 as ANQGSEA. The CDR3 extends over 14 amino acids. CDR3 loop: CSARVRGGYEKLFF.

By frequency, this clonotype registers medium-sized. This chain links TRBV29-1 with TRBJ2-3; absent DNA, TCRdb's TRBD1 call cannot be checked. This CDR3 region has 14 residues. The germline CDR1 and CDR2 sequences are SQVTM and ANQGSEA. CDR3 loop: CSVEATGFTDTQYF.

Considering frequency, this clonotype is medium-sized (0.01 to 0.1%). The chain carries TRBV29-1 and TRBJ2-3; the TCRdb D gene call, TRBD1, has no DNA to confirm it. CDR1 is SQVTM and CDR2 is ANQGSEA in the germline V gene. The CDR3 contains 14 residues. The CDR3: CSVRVWGNPDTQYF.

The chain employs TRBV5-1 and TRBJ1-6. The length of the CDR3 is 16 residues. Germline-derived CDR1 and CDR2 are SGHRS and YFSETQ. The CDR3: CASSLDGVALNSPLHF.

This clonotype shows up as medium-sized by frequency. The CDR3 reads CASLGRTGVDEQFF. The chain joins TRBV12-3 or TRBV12-4 to TRBJ2-1; lacking DNA, the TRBD1 call made by TCRdb goes unchecked. This CDR3 is built from 14 residues.

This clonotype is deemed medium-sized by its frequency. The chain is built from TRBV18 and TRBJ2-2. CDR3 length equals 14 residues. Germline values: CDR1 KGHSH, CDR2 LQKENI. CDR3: CASSSDVGHGELFF.

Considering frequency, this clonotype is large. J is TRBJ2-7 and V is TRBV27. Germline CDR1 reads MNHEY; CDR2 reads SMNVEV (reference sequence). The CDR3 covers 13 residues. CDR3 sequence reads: CASSYAGLGEQYF.